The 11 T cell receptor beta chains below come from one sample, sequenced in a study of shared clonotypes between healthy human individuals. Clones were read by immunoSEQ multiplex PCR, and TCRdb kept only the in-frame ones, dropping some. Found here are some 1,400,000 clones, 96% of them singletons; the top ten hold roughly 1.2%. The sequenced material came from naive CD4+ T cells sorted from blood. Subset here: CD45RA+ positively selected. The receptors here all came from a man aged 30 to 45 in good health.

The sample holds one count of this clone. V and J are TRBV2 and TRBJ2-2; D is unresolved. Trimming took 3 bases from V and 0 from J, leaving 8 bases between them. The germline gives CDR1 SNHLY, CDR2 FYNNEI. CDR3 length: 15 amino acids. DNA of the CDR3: TGTGCCAGCAGTGAGGTAGTATCGAACACCGGGGAGCTGTTTTTT. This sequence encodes CASSEVVSNTGELFF.

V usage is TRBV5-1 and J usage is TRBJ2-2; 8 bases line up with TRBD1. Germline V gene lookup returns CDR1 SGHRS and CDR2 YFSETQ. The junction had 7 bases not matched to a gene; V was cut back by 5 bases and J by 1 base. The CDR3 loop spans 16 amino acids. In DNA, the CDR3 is TGCGCCAGCAGTCCCGCGGGACAGGAGAACACCGGGGAGCTGTTTTTT. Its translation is CASSPAGQENTGELFF. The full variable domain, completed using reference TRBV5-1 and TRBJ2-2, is KAGVTQTPRYLIKTRGQQVTLSCSPISGHRSVSWYQQTPGQGLQFLFEYFSETQRNKGNFPGRFSGRQFSNSRSEMNVSTLELGDSALYLCASSPAGQENTGELFFGEGSRLTVL.

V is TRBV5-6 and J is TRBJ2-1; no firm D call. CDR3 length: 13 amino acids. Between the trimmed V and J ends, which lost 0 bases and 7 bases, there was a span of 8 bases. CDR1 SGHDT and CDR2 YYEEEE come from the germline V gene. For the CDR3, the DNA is TGTGCCAGCAGCTTGGTAGGGCCTAATGAGCAGTTCTTC. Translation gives CASSLVGPNEQFF.

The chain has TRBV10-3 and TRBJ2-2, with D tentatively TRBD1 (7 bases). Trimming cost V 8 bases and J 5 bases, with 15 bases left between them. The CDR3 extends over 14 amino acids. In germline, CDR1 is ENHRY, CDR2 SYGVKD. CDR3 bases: TGTGCCATCGGGGGGACAGTGGGGACCGGGGAGCTGTTTTTT. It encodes CAIGGTVGTGELFF.

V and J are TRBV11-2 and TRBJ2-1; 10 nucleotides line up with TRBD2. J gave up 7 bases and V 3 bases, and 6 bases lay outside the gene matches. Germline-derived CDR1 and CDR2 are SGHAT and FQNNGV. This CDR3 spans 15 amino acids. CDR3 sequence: CASSFVAGGRNEQFF. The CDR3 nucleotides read TGTGCCAGCAGCTTTGTAGCGGGAGGACGGAATGAGCAGTTCTTC.

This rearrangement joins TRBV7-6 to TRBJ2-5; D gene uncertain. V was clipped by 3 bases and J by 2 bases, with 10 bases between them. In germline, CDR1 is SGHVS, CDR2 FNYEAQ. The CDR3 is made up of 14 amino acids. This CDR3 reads CASSFRTEQETQYF. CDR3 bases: TGTGCCAGCAGCTTTAGGACGGAACAAGAGACCCAGTACTTC.

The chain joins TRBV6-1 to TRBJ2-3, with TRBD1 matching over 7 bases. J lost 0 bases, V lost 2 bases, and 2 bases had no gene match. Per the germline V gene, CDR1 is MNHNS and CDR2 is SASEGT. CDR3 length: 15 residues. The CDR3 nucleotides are TGTGCCAGCAGTGAATCGGGACAGAGCACAGATACGCAGTATTTT. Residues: CASSESGQSTDTQYF.

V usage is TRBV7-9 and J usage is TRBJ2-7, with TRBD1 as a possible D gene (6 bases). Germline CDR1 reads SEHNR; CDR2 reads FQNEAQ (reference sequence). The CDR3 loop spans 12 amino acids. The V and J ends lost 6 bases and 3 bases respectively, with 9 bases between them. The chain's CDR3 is CASSQGFYEQYF. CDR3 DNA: TGTGCCAGCAGTCAGGGGTTCTACGAGCAGTACTTC.

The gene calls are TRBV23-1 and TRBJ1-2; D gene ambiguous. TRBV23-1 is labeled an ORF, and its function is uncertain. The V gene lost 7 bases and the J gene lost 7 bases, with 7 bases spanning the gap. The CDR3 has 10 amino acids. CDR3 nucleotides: TGCGCCAGCACCGATGGTGGCTACACCTTC. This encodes CASTDGGYTF.

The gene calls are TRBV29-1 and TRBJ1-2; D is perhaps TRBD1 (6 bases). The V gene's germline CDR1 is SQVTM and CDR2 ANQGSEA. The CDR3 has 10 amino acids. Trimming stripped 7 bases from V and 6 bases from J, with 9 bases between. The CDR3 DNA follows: TGCAGCGCAGGGACAAATGGCTACACCTTC. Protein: CSAGTNGYTF.

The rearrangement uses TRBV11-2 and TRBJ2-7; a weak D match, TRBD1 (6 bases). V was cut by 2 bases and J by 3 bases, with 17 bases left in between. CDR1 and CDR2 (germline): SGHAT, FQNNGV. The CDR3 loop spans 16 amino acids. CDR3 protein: CASSLRSIGQNYEQYF. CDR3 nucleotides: TGTGCCAGCAGCTTAAGATCGATCGGACAGAACTACGAGCAGTACTTC.